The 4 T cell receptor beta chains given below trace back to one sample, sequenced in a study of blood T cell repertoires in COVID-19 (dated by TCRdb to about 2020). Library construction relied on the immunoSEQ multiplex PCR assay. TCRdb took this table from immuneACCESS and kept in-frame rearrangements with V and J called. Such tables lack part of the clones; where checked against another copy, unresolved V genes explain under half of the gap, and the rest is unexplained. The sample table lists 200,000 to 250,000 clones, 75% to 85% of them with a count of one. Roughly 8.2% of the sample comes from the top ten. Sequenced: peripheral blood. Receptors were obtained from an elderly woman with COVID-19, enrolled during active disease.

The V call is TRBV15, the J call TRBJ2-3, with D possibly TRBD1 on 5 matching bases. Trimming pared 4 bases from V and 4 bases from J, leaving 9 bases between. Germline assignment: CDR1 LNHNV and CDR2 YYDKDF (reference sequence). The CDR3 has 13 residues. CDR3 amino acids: CATSKDISDTQYF. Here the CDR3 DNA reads TGTGCCACCAGCAAGGACATATCAGATACGCAGTATTTT.

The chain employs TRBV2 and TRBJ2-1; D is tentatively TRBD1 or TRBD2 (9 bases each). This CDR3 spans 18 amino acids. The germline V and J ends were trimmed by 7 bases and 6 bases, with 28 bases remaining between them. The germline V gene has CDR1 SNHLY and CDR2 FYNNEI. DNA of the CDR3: TGTGCCAGCATTACGGGACAGGGCGGTAGCGGGGGAGGCAATGAGCAGTTCTTC. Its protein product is CASITGQGGSGGGNEQFF. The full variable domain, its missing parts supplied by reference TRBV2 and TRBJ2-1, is EPEVTQTPSHQVTQMGQEVILRCVPISNHLYFYWYRQILGQKVEFLVSFYNNEISEKSEIFDDQFSVERPDGSNFTLKIRSTKLEDSAMYFCASITGQGGSGGGNEQFFGPGTRLTVL.

CDR3 residues: CASSIARRGATEAFF. The CDR3 DNA reads as TGTGCCAGTAGTATCGCTCGGCGGGGGGCCACTGAAGCTTTCTTT. The chain recombines TRBV19 with TRBJ1-1, with D perhaps TRBD1 (6 bases). V dropped 3 bases and J dropped 4 bases, with 15 bases sitting between them. This CDR3 has 15 amino acids. Germline V CDR1 and CDR2: LNHDA, SQIVND (reference sequence).

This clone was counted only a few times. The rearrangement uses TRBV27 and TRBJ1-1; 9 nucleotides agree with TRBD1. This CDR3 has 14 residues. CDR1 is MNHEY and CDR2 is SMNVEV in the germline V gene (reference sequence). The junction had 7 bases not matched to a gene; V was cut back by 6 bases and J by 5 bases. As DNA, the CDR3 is TGTGCCAGCAGATATCGGGGACAGGGTACTGAAGCTTTCTTT. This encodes CASRYRGQGTEAFF.